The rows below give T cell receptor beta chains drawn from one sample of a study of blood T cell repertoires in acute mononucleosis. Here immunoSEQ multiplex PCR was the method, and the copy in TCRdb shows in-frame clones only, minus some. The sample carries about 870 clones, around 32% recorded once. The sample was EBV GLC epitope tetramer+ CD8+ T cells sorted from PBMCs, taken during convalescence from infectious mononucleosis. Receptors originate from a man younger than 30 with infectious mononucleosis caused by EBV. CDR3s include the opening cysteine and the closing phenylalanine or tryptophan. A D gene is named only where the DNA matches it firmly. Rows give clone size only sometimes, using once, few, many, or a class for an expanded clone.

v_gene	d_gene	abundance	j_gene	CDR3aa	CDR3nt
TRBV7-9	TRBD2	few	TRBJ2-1	CASRLRGRGIVNNEQFF	TGTGCCAGCAGGCTACGAGGGAGGGGAATCGTCAACAATGAGCAGTTCTTC
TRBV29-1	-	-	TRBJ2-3	CSVAGSRTYTQFF	TGCAGCGTTGCGGGGTCCCGCACATATACGCAGTTTTTT
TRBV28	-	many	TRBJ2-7	CASSLSSVGRLEQYF	TGTGCCAGCAGCTTAAGTTCTGTGGGTAGACTCGAGCAGTACTTC
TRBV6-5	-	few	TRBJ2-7	CASSPRTVAYEQYF	TGTGCCAGCAGTCCCCGGACCGTGGCCTACGAGCAGTACTTC
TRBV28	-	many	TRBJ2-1	CASSVVGNEQFF	TGTGCCAGCAGCGTAGTAGGCAATGAGCAGTTCTTC
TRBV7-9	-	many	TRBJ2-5	CASSGHQETQYF	TGTGCTAGCAGCGGGCACCAAGAGACCCAGTACTTC
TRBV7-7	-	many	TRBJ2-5	CASRSDKYQETQYF	TGTGCCAGCAGGTCGGACAAGTACCAAGAGACCCAGTACTTC
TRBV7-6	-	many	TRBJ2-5	CASRSDKYQETQYF	TGTGCCAGCAGGTCGGACAAGTACCAAGAGACCCAGTACTTC
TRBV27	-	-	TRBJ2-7	CARCLGYEQYF	TGTGCCAGGTGTTTAGGGTACGAGCAGTACTTC
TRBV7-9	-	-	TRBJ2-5	CASMADKYQETHYF	TGTGCCAGCATGGCGGACAAGTACCAAGAGACCCATTACTTC
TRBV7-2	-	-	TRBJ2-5	CASRSDKYQETQYF	TGTGCCAGCAGGTCGGACAAGTACCAAGAGACCCAGTACTTC
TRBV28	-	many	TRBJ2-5	CASRSDKYQETQYF	TGTGCCAGCAGGTCGGACAAGTACCAAGAGACCCAGTACTTC
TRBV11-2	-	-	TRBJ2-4	CASSFGTGHQYF	TGTGCCAGCAGTTTCGGGACGGGCCACCAGTACTTC
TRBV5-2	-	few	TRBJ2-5	CASRSDKYQETQYF	TGTGCCAGCAGGTCGGACAAGTACCAAGAGACCCAGTACTTC
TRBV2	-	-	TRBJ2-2	CAGQNGTVNIGELFF	TGTGCCGGCCAGAACGGGACGGTAAACATCGGGGAGCTGTTTTTT
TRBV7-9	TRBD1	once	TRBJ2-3	CASSLRDRGPWFVDTQYF	TGTGCCAGCAGCTTAAGGGACAGGGGGCCGTGGTTTGTAGATACGCAGTATTTT
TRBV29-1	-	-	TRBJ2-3	CSVGGTRSDTQYF	TGCAGCGTTGGCGGGACCCGCTCAGATACGCAGTATTTT